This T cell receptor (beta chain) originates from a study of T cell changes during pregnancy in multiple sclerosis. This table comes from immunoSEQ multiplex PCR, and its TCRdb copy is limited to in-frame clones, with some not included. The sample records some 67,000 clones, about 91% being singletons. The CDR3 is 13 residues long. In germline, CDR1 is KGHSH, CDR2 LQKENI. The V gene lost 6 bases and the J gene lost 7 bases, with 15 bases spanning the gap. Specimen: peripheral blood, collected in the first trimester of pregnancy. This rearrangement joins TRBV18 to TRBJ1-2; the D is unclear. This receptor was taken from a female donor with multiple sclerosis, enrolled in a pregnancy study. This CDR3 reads CASSESGGGGYTF. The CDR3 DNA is TGTGCCAGCTCCGAGAGCGGAGGTGGTGGCTACACCTTC.